Below, 2 T cell receptor beta chains from the same sample are listed, as sequenced in a study of regulatory T cells in long-lasting Graves disease. Assembly of TCR beta libraries relied on iRepertoire HTBI primers together with Arm-PCR of CDR3 regions. TCRdb passed the multiplex PCR reads through MiXCR, listing each CDR3 protein once. The profile shows roughly 470,000 distinct CDR3 sequences, about 20% of them singletons. The time point was: persistent/refractory GD, antithyroid drugs over 5 years with positive TRAb. Researchers made the TCR library from RNA that was extracted from PBMCs. Sequences were derived from peripheral blood mononuclear cells (PBMCs), sampled when the disease was refractory, from a patient treated with antithyroid drugs. All receptors come from a female donor with Graves disease.

This clonotype has a count of ten or more. This rearrangement joins TRBV19 to TRBJ2-2, with TRBD2 matching over 8 bases. The V gene's germline CDR1 is LNHDA and CDR2 SQIVND (reference sequence). V trimming: 7 bases; J trimming: 4 bases; junction bases outside the gene matches: 2. This CDR3 spans 13 amino acids. CDR3 loop: CASTLAGTGELFF. CDR3 coding DNA: TGTGCCAGTACCCTAGCGGGCACCGGGGAGCTGTTTTTT.

The chain is built from TRBV3-1 and TRBJ2-2; D is uncertain. This CDR3 spans 14 amino acids. Germline V gene sequence: CDR1 LGHDT, CDR2 YNNKEL (reference sequence). The V and J ends lost 5 bases and 6 bases respectively, with 13 bases between them. CDR3 amino acids: CASSAQRLAGELFF. The CDR3 DNA sequence: TGTGCCAGCAGCGCCCAGAGGCTCGCCGGGGAGCTGTTTTTT.